This TCR beta chain appears in the sequencing data of a study of cytomegalovirus exposure and HLA in healthy donors. Study as a whole: An earlier analysis found some 100 million unique TCR beta sequences from approximately 190 million T cells.

Whole-study results and caveats: CMV serostatus was the only recorded immune exposure for donors. In a later analysis, TCR beta V- and J-gene trimming showed a link to a missense DCLRE1C variant.

A multiplex PCR was run with 60 Vbeta primers and 13 Jbeta primers. Profiling relied on immunoSEQ multiplex PCR, and the TCRdb table lists in-frame clones only, not all of them. The sample has 150,000 to 200,000 clones, roughly 77% seen once. Germline CDR1 is MNHEY and CDR2 is SVGAGI. Unmatched junction bases numbered 5, after V lost 4 bases and J lost 0 bases. The CDR3 length is 15 residues. On this clone: No antigen is known for it.

Sequencing was performed on PBMCs. This chain uses TRBV6-5 with TRBJ2-7, with 8 bases matching TRBD1. The sequence was collected from a woman aged 50 to 60 in good health and CMV-seronegative. CDR3 residues: CASSSRDRNSYEQYF. The CDR3, as DNA: TGTGCCAGCAGTTCCCGGGACAGGAACTCCTACGAGCAGTACTTC.